This T cell receptor beta chain appears in the sequencing data of a study of long-term antiretroviral therapy in people with HIV. The CDR3 consists of 13 residues. The germline V gene encodes CDR1 SGHRS and CDR2 YFSETQ. The J segment lost 6 bases and the V segment lost 3 bases, leaving 0 bases of the junction unmatched. The study, taken as a whole, reports: Clones expanded before ART dominated the repertoire at all time points.

On this clone: Its specificity is not known.

Version v3.0 of the immunoSEQ assay was performed at survey level. Sequencing of each sample targeted about 35,000-55,000 T-cell genomes. Profiling relied on immunoSEQ multiplex PCR, and the TCRdb table lists in-frame clones only, not all of them. Of tens of thousands of clones listed, about 80% are singletons. Sequencing was performed on unsorted PBMCs, taken 0.6 years after starting antiretroviral therapy. This receptor was obtained from a man in his late teens or twenties with HIV. V and J are TRBV5-1 and TRBJ1-4; TRBD1 matches 9 bases. The CDR3 loop is CASSWDRDEKLFF. Here the CDR3 DNA reads TGCGCCAGCAGCTGGGACAGGGATGAAAAACTGTTTTTT.